Following are 26 T cell receptor beta chains from one sample sequenced in a study of breast tumors, draining lymph nodes, adjacent tissues. Samples came from axillary lymph nodes draining the breast cancer. Using its own MiXCR run on the multiplex PCR reads, TCRdb lists one record per CDR3 protein. The sample holds 130,000 or so distinct CDR3 sequences, about 20% seen once. Sequencing was carried out using axillary lymph node tissue. The source is a female donor with breast cancer. Some clones in this sample may be carry-over from other donors' samples.

This clonotype was recorded a few times. The rearrangement joins TRBV28 to TRBJ2-2; D is uncertain. The V end was cut by 6 bases, the J end by 8 bases, with 10 bases between. The CDR3 runs to 12 residues. CDR1 MDHEN and CDR2 SYDVKM come from the germline V gene. CDR3: CASSLGGGELFF. CDR3 bases: TGTGCCAGCAGCCTTGGTGGGGGGGAGCTGTTTTTT. Based on the CDR3 plus reference TRBV28 and TRBJ2-2, the full variable domain is DVKVTQSSRYLVKRTGEKVFLECVQDMDHENMFWYRQDPGLGLRLIYFSYDVKMKEKGDIPEGYSVSREKKERFSLILESASTNQTSMYLCASSLGGGELFFGEGSRLTVL.

In this sample, this clonotype turned up many times. The chain recombines TRBV2 with TRBJ2-5, with 7 bases identical to TRBD1. This CDR3 spans 14 amino acids. Germline CDR1 is SNHLY and CDR2 is FYNNEI. The ends lost 3 bases at V and 7 bases at J; junction bases unmatched: 8. Written as DNA, the CDR3 is TGTGCCAGCAGTGATAGACAGGGAAGAGGGACCCAGTACTTC. Its translation: CASSDRQGRGTQYF.

In its sample, this clonotype was seen many times. The chain couples TRBV9 to TRBJ2-1; 8 nucleotides match TRBD2. Germline trimming cut 4 bases from V and 5 bases from J; bases unmatched to any gene: 5. CDR1 and CDR2 (germline): SGDLS, YYNGEE. This CDR3 region has 14 residues. CDR3 sequence: CASSPGTRDNEQFF. The CDR3 region has the DNA TGTGCCAGCAGCCCTGGGACTAGAGACAATGAGCAGTTCTTC.

This clonotype was counted at least ten times. The chain joins TRBV20-1 to TRBJ2-3; D tentatively reads TRBD1 or TRBD2 (5 bases each). V shed 0 bases and J shed 11 bases, with 27 bases lying between them. From germline, CDR1 is DFQATT and CDR2 SNEGSKA (reference sequence). The CDR3 sequence is 17 residues long. The CDR3 bases are TGCAGTGCTAGAGACCACGGCTCTGAGGGGAGCTCGAGAAAGCAGTATTTT. Translating it yields CSARDHGSEGSSRKQYF.

This clonotype was recorded many times. The rearrangement links TRBV9 to TRBJ1-3; 7 nucleotides align to TRBD1. Germline V gene data show CDR1 as SGDLS and CDR2 as YYNGEE. V shed 1 base and J 4 bases; nucleotides not matched to a gene: 8. The CDR3 loop spans 16 amino acids. CDR3 sequence reads: CASSVSGTALGNTIYF. In nucleotides, the CDR3 is TGTGCCAGCAGCGTAAGTGGGACAGCACTCGGAAACACCATATATTTT.

At least ten counts were recorded for this clonotype. The chain employs TRBV5-8 and TRBJ1-6, with 10 bases matching TRBD1. The CDR3 extends over 14 amino acids. J lost 8 bases, V lost 4 bases, and 3 bases had no gene match. Germline CDR1 SGHTS, CDR2 YDEGEE. The CDR3 loop reads CASSPGTGDSPLHF. The CDR3 region has the DNA TGTGCCAGCAGCCCCGGGACAGGGGATTCACCCCTCCACTTT.

This clonotype showed up many times. The V gene is TRBV2, the J gene TRBJ1-2; TRBD1 aligns across 7 bases. The CDR3 is 14 amino acids. Germline CDR1 is SNHLY and CDR2 is FYNNEI. The trim removed 2 bases at V and 5 bases at J, leaving 5 bases unmatched. The CDR3 protein is CASSEIGTAYGYTF. The CDR3 DNA reads TGTGCCAGCAGTGAAATAGGGACAGCATATGGCTACACCTTC.

This clonotype was observed many times. The CDR3 sequence is CASSSPGLVKETQYF. The CDR3 nucleotides are TGTGCCAGCAGCTCACCGGGACTAGTTAAAGAGACCCAGTACTTC. The genes are TRBV7-2 and TRBJ2-5; 8 bases fit TRBD2. CDR3 length equals 15 residues. Germline V CDR1 and CDR2: SGHTA, FQGNSA. V was clipped by 4 bases and J by 3 bases; unmatched bases: 7.

The chain uses TRBV6-1 and TRBJ2-2, with D unclear. There are 14 residues in the CDR3. V was cut by 5 bases and J by 7 bases, with 14 bases left in between. Germline V gives CDR1 MNHNS, CDR2 SASEGT. DNA of the CDR3: TGTGCCAGCAGTCAAAAGGGTTCCGGCGGGGAGCTGTTTTTT. Its translation is CASSQKGSGGELFF.

This clonotype was found a few times. The rearrangement links TRBV27 to TRBJ1-5; D not resolved. Germline V CDR1 and CDR2: MNHEY, SMNVEV (reference sequence). This CDR3 contains 17 residues. The V and J ends lost 5 bases and 0 bases respectively, with 17 bases between them. In DNA form, the CDR3 reads TGTGCCAGCAGTCACGCCCCACTACAGAATAGCAATCAGCCCCAGCATTTT. It codes for CASSHAPLQNSNQPQHF.

This clonotype was picked up many times. This rearrangement joins TRBV4-1 to TRBJ2-1, with D perhaps matching TRBD2 (6 bases). Germline V gene lookup returns CDR1 MGHRA and CDR2 YSYEKL. V gave up 3 bases and J gave up 6 bases, with 21 bases separating them. The CDR3 has 17 amino acids. CDR3 bases: TGCGCCAGCAGCCATGCCACATGGGGGGAGAGGAGCAATGAGCAGTTCTTC. Protein: CASSHATWGERSNEQFF.

This clonotype was detected ten times or more. V and J are TRBV20-1 and TRBJ1-5; possibly TRBD1 for D (6 bases). The V gene lost 1 base and the J gene lost 5 bases, with 9 bases spanning the gap. The CDR3 sequence is 13 residues long. Germline V lookup: CDR1 DFQATT, CDR2 SNEGSKA (reference sequence). The CDR3 here is CSARVQGDQPQHF. DNA for the CDR3: TGCAGTGCTAGAGTACAGGGCGATCAGCCCCAGCATTTT.

As to this clonotype: A much bigger clone sits one base away, suggesting this may be a read error. This chain uses TRBV10-1 with TRBJ1-5; D is undetermined. This CDR3 contains 15 residues. With 3 bases removed from V and 4 bases from J, the gap between germline ends came to 13 bases. The V gene's germline CDR1 is WNHNN and CDR2 SYGVQD (reference sequence). The CDR3 DNA is TGCGCCAGCAGTGAAGAGACAAGTATGAATCAGCCCCAGCATTTT. It translates to CASSEETSMNQPQHF.

This clonotype appeared many times. The chain employs TRBV3-1 and TRBJ2-2, with no clear D. The CDR3 totals 13 residues. Germline V lookup: CDR1 LGHDT, CDR2 YNNKEL (reference sequence). V was pared by 0 bases and J by 3 bases, with 2 bases between. CDR3 loop: CASSQDHTGELFF. The CDR3 nucleotides read TGTGCCAGCAGCCAAGATCACACCGGGGAGCTGTTTTTT. The whole variable domain, filled in from reference TRBV3-1 and TRBJ2-2, reads DTAVSQTPKYLVTQMGNDKSIKCEQNLGHDTMYWYKQDSKKFLKIMFSYNNKELIINETVPNRFSPKSPDKAHLNLHINSLELGDSAVYFCASSQDHTGELFFGEGSRLTVL.

This clonotype occurred many times. The chain carries TRBV7-2 and TRBJ1-2; the match to TRBD1 covers 9 bases. J was trimmed by 0 bases and V by 6 bases; bases with no gene match: 8. This CDR3 has 16 residues. Germline CDR1 and CDR2: SGHTA and FQGNSA. The CDR3 DNA sequence: TGTGCCAGCAGACAGGACAGGGGACGAACTAACTATGGCTACACCTTC. This encodes CASRQDRGRTNYGYTF.

As regards this clonotype: A much larger clone differs from this one at a single base, so this may be a read error. No conserved phenylalanine or tryptophan is present at the end of the CDR3, so a read error is the likely explanation. The chain carries TRBV6-1 and TRBJ2-5, with a possible D match to TRBD2 (5 bases). The germline gives CDR1 MNHNS, CDR2 SASEGT. Trimming left V 4 bases short and J 9 bases short, with 9 bases between. The CDR3 covers 11 residues. The CDR3 here is CASSAGMAQYS. In DNA, the CDR3 is TGTGCCAGCAGTGCGGGAATGGCCCAGTACTCC.

Worth noting for this clonotype: It differs at one base from a far larger clone, so likely a read error. The CDR3, as DNA: TGTGCCAGCAGCTTGGGGGTCGCCGGGGAGCTGTTTTTT. Protein sequence: CASSLGVAGELFF. This chain uses TRBV5-4 with TRBJ2-2; no clear D gene. The V end lost 0 bases, the J end lost 6 bases, and 6 bases lay between the germline ends. This CDR3 spans 13 amino acids. The germline V gene has CDR1 SGHNT and CDR2 YYREEE (reference sequence). Supplemented by reference TRBV5-4 and TRBJ2-2, the full variable domain reads ETGVTQSPTHLIKTRGQQVTLRCSSQSGHNTVSWYQQALGQGPQFIFQYYREEENGRGNFPPRFSGLQFPNYSSELNVNALELDDSALYLCASSLGVAGELFFGEGSRLTVL.

This clonotype was observed many times. This chain connects TRBV5-1 to TRBJ1-6; no firm D call. CDR3 size: 13 residues. Per germline, CDR1 SGHRS and CDR2 YFSETQ. V was clipped by 5 bases and J by 7 bases, with 10 bases between them. This chain's CDR3 is CASRPDLNSPLHF. The CDR3 coding sequence is TGCGCCAGCAGGCCGGACTTAAATTCACCCCTCCACTTT.

This clonotype was detected ten times or more. CDR3 nucleotide sequence: TGCGCCAGCAGCTTGACAGGGGAGGGCTACAATGAGCAGTTCTTC. It translates to CASSLTGEGYNEQFF. The V gene is TRBV5-1, the J gene TRBJ2-1, with D perhaps TRBD1 or TRBD2 (7 bases each). The V end lost 1 base, the J end lost 3 bases, and 11 bases lay between the germline ends. In germline, CDR1 is SGHRS, CDR2 YFSETQ. The CDR3 length is 15 residues.

In the case of this clonotype: This may come from a read error, since a much larger clone is one base off. The chain combines TRBV7-8 with TRBJ2-1, with 7 bases matching TRBD2. The CDR3 loop spans 16 amino acids. Germline loops: CDR1 SGHVS, CDR2 FQNEAQ. In nucleotides, the CDR3 is TGTGCCACCAGCCCGGGCGGGGGAGGCTCCTACAATGAGCAGTTCTTC. Residues: CATSPGGGGSYNEQFF.

This clonotype was recorded many times. The chain employs TRBV7-3 and TRBJ2-3; D remains unclear. Trimming pared 2 bases from V and 2 bases from J, leaving 5 bases between. Per germline, CDR1 SGHTA and CDR2 FQGTGA. The CDR3 loop spans 13 amino acids. The CDR3: CASSLQSTDTQYF. CDR3 coding DNA: TGTGCCAGCAGCTTACAGTCCACAGATACGCAGTATTTT. Filled out from reference TRBV7-3 and TRBJ2-3, the complete variable domain reads GAGVSQTPSNKVTEKGKYVELRCDPISGHTALYWYRQSLGQGPEFLIYFQGTGAADDSGLPNDRFFAVRPEGSVSTLKIQRTERGDSAVYLCASSLQSTDTQYFGPGTRLTVL.

This clonotype was seen a handful of times. This chain joins TRBV30 and TRBJ2-6; TRBD2 is a possible D gene (5 bases). CDR1 is GTSNPN and CDR2 is SVGIG in the germline V gene (reference sequence). This CDR3 has 13 residues. V gave up 5 bases and J gave up 4 bases, with 9 bases separating them. CDR3: CAWGLPGANVLTF. CDR3 in DNA: TGTGCCTGGGGACTTCCGGGGGCCAACGTCCTGACTTTC.

This clonotype was detected only once. It may be a read error: a sequence one base away is much more abundant. The genes are TRBV10-1 and TRBJ2-2; D not resolved. This CDR3 region has 18 residues. The V gene lost 1 base and the J gene lost 3 bases, with 18 bases spanning the gap. Germline values: CDR1 WNHNN, CDR2 SYGVQD (reference sequence). The CDR3 region has the DNA TGCGCCAGCAGTGAGTTGATAGGCAGCCCGACGGACACCGGGGAGCTGTTTTTT. This sequence encodes CASSELIGSPTDTGELFF.

This clonotype has ten or more counts. The V and J genes are TRBV7-2 and TRBJ1-2; D ambiguous. The germline V and J ends were trimmed by 5 bases and 5 bases, with 12 bases remaining between them. The CDR3 spans 13 residues. Germline V gives CDR1 SGHTA, CDR2 FQGNSA. The CDR3 protein is CASSGAPGYGYTF. DNA for the CDR3: TGTGCCAGCAGCGGAGCTCCAGGATATGGCTACACCTTC.

The rearrangement joins TRBV11-1 to TRBJ2-1; no clear D gene. Per germline, CDR1 SGHAT and CDR2 FQDESV (reference sequence). Deletions cut 1 base from V and 10 bases from J, with 5 bases between. The CDR3 consists of 11 residues. The CDR3 region is CASSLVREQFF. CDR3 nucleotides: TGTGCCAGCAGCTTAGTTAGGGAGCAGTTCTTC. Complete variable domain (other parts from reference TRBV11-1 and TRBJ2-1): EAEVAQSPRYKITEKSQAVAFWCDPISGHATLYWYRQILGQGPELLVQFQDESVVDDSQLPKDRFSAERLKGVDSTLKIQPAELGDSAMYLCASSLVREQFFGPGTRLTVL.

This clonotype was observed many times. V is TRBV2 and J is TRBJ1-4; 7 nucleotides match TRBD1. Trimming cost V 3 bases and J 7 bases; bases outside gene matches: 5. The CDR3 has 14 residues. Per germline, CDR1 SNHLY and CDR2 FYNNEI. This chain's CDR3 is CASSDDRDGEKLFF. The CDR3 DNA is TGTGCCAGCAGTGACGACAGGGATGGTGAAAAACTGTTTTTT. The full variable domain, in which reference TRBV2 and TRBJ1-4 provide the parts outside the CDR3, is EPEVTQTPSHQVTQMGQEVILRCVPISNHLYFYWYRQILGQKVEFLVSFYNNEISEKSEIFDDQFSVERPDGSNFTLKIRSTKLEDSAMYFCASSDDRDGEKLFFGSGTQLSVL.